The T cell receptor (beta chain) under discussion was sequenced for a study of T cells after yellow fever vaccination. Study-level results: The secondary response showed a weaker magnitude and a faster peak, day 5 versus 15.

Generation of TCR cDNA used 5'RACE template switching (which added a universal primer site and UMIs). TCRdb re-derived calls from the 5' RACE reads in MiXCR, one entry per CDR3 protein. The repertoire has 95,000 to 150,000 distinct CDR3 sequences, roughly 9% of them found once; the top ten carry about two fifths. With respect to this clonotype: Its antigen is still unknown.

The TCR originated in a man between 18 and 29 years old who received the YFV17D yellow fever vaccine. Sequenced material: CD8+ T cells sorted from PBMCs, taken on the day of the yellow fever booster vaccination.

CDR3 DNA sequence: TGTGCCAGCAGCGTAACTAGCGGGGGAAAAGAGACCCAGTACTTC. Its protein is CASSVTSGGKETQYF. V usage is TRBV5-4 and J usage is TRBJ2-5; 11 positions agree with TRBD2. The CDR3 extends over 15 amino acids. Trimming at V came to 4 bases and at J to 3 bases, leaving 5 bases not matched to a gene. Germline V gives CDR1 SGHNT, CDR2 YYREEE (reference sequence). Complete variable domain (other parts from reference TRBV5-4 and TRBJ2-5): ETGVTQSPTHLIKTRGQQVTLRCSSQSGHNTVSWYQQALGQGPQFIFQYYREEENGRGNFPPRFSGLQFPNYSSELNVNALELDDSALYLCASSVTSGGKETQYFGPGTRLLVL.